This entry concerns a single T cell receptor beta chain. What it recognizes is unknown. The data are from a study of shared clonotypes between healthy human individuals. Study findings and constraints: Of the naive CD4 clonotypes, about 5% were shared across several donors.

Profiling relied on immunoSEQ multiplex PCR, and the TCRdb table lists in-frame clones only, not all of them. The data show roughly 700,000 clones, around 67% seen once. The length of the CDR3 is 18 residues. Germline CDR1 and CDR2: GTSNPN and SVGIG (reference sequence). J was trimmed by 2 bases and V by 2 bases; bases with no gene match: 14. The sequence derives from a woman in her 30s in good health. The genes are TRBV30 and TRBJ2-7, with 11 bases identical to TRBD1. Sequencing was done on a sample of memory CD4+ T cells sorted from blood. Sample subset: CD45RA-negative fraction. The CDR3 region has the DNA TGTGCCTGGAGTCCTTGGACAGGGGGCCCATCCTCCCCCTACGAGCAGTACTTC. It encodes CAWSPWTGGPSSPYEQYF.